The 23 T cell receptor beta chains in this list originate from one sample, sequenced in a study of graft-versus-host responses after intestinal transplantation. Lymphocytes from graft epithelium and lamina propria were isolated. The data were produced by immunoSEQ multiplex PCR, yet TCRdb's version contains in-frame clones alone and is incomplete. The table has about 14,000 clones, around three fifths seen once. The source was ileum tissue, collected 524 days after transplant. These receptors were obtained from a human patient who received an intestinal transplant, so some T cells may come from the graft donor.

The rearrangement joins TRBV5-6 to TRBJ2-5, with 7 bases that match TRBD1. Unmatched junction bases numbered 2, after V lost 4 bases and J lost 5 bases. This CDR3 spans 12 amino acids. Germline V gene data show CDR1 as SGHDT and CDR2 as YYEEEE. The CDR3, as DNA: TGTGCCAGCAGCCCAGGGGGTGAGACCCAGTACTTC. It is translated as CASSPGGETQYF. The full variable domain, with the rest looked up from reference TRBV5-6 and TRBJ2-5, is DAGVTQSPTHLIKTRGQQVTLRCSPKSGHDTVSWYQQALGQGPQFIFQYYEEEERQRGNFPDRFSGHQFPNYSSELNVNALLLGDSALYLCASSPGGETQYFGPGTRLLVL.

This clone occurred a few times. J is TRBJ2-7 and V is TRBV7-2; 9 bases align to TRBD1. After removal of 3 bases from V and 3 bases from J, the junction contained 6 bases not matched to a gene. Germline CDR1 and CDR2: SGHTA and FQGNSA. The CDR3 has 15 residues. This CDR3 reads CASSLSPGQGYEQYF. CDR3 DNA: TGTGCCAGCAGCTTGTCTCCGGGACAGGGCTACGAGCAGTACTTC.

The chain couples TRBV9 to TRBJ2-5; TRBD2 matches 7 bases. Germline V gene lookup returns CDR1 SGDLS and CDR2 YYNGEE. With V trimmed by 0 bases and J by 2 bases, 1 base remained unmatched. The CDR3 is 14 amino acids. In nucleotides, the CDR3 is TGTGCCAGCAGCGTAGGGACTAGTCAAGAGACCCAGTACTTC. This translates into CASSVGTSQETQYF.

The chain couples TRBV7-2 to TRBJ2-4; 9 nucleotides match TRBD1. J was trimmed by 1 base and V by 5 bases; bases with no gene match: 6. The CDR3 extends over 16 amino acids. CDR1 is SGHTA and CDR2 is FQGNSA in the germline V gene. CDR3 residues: CASSQRQGVAKNIQYF. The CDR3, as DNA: TGTGCCAGCAGCCAACGACAGGGGGTGGCCAAAAACATTCAGTACTTC.

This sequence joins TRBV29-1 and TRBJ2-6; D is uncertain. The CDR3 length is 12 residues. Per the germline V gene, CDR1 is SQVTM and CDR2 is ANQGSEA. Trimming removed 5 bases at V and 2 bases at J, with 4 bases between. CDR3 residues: CSVPAGANVLTF. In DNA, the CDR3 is TGCAGCGTTCCCGCTGGGGCCAACGTCCTGACTTTC.

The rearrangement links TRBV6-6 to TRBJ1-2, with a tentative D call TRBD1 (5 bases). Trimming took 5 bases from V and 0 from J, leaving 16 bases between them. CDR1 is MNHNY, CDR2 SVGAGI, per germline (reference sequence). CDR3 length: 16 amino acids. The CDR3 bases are TGTGCCAGCAGTCCCGTTGGGGGGTCGACTAACTATGGCTACACCTTC. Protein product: CASSPVGGSTNYGYTF.

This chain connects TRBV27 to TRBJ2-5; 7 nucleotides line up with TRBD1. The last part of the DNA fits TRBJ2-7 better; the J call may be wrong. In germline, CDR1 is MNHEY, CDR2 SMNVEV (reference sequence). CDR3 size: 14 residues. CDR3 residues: CASSQGGSSYEQYF. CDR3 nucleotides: TGTGCCAGCTCCCAAGGGGGCAGCTCCTACGAGCAGTACTTC.

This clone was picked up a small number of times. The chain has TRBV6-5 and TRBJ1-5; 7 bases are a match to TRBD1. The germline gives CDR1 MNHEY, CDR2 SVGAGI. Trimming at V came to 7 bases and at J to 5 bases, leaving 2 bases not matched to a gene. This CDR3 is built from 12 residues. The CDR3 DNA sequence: TGTGCCAGCAACGACAGGGATCAGCCCCAGCATTTT. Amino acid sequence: CASNDRDQPQHF.

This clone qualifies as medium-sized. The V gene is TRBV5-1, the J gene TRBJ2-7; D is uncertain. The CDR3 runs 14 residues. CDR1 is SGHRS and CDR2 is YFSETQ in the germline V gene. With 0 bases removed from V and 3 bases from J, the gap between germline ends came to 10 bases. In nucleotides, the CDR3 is TGCGCCAGCAGCTTGGCAGCAGGTGGCTACGAGCAGTACTTC. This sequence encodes CASSLAAGGYEQYF.

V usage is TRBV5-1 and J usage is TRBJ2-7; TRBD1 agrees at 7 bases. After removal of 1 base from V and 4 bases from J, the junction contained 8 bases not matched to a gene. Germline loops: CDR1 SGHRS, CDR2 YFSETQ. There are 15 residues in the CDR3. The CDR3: CASSLKLGQSYEQYF. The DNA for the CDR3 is TGCGCCAGCAGCTTGAAGTTGGGACAGTCATACGAGCAGTACTTC.

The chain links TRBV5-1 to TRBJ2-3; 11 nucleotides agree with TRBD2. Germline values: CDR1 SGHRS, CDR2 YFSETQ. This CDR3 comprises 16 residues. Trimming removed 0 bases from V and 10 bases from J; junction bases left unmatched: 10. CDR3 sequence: CASSLDSGGAMKAQYF. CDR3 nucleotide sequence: TGCGCCAGCAGCTTGGATAGCGGGGGGGCCATGAAAGCGCAGTATTTT.

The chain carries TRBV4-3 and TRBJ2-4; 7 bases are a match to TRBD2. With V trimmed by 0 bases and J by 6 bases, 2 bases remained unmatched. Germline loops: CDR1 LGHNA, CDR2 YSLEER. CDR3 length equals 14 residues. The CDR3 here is CASSQEASGNIQYF. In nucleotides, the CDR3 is TGCGCCAGCAGCCAAGAGGCTAGCGGAAACATTCAGTACTTC.

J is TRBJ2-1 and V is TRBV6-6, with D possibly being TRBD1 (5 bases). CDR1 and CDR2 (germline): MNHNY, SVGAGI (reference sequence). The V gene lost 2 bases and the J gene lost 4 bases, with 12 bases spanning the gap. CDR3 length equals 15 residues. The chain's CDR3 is CASSYGQTVYNEQFF. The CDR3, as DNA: TGTGCCAGCAGTTACGGGCAGACAGTATACAATGAGCAGTTCTTC.

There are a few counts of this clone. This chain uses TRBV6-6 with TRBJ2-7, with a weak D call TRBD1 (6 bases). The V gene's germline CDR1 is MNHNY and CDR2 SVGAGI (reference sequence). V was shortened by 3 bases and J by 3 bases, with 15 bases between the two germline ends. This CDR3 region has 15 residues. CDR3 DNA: TGTGCCAGCAGTTATCAGAGGGGGACCCTCTACGAGCAGTACTTC. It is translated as CASSYQRGTLYEQYF.

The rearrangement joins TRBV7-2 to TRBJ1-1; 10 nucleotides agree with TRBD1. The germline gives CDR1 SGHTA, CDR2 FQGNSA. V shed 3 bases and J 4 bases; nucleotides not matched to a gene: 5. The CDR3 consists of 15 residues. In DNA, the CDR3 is TGTGCCAGCAGCTTGGGGGGACAGGGGTCCACTGAAGCTTTCTTT. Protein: CASSLGGQGSTEAFF.

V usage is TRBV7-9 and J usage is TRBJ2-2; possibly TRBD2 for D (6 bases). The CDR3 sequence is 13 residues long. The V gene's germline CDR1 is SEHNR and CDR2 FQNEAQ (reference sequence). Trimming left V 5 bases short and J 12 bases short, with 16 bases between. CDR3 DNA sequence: TGTGCCAGCAGCATTTCCGGGACTGCCAAGCTGTTTTTT. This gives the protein CASSISGTAKLFF.

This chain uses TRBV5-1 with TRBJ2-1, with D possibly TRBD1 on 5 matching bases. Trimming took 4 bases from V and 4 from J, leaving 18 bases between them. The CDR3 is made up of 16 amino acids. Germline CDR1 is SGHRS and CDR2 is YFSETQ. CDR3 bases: TGCGCCAGCAGCGGTGCTCGGACATATACTTACAATGAGCAGTTCTTC. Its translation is CASSGARTYTYNEQFF.

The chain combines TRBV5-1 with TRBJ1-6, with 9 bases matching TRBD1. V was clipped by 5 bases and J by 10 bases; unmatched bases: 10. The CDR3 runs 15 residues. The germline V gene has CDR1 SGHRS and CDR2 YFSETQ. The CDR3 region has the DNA TGCGCCAGCAGTTTATACAGGGGGCTTTGGTCACCCCTCCACTTT. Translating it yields CASSLYRGLWSPLHF. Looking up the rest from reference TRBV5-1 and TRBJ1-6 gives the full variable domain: KAGVTQTPRYLIKTRGQQVTLSCSPISGHRSVSWYQQTPGQGLQFLFEYFSETQRNKGNFPGRFSGRQFSNSRSEMNVSTLELGDSALYLCASSLYRGLWSPLHFGNGTRLTVT.

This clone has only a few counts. CDR3: CASSQDGASGANVLTF. In nucleotides, the CDR3 is TGCGCCAGCAGCCAAGATGGAGCGTCTGGGGCCAACGTCCTGACTTTC. The chain employs TRBV4-3 and TRBJ2-6; D not certain. The CDR3 consists of 16 residues. Germline CDR1 LGHNA, CDR2 YSLEER. Trimming stripped 0 bases from V and 1 base from J, with 7 bases between.

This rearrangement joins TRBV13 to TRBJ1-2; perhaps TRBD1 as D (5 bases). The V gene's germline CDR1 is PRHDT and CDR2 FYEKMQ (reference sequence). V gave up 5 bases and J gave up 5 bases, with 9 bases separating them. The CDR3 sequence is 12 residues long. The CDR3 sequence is CASSARQYGYTF. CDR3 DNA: TGTGCCAGCAGCGCTAGACAGTATGGCTACACCTTC.

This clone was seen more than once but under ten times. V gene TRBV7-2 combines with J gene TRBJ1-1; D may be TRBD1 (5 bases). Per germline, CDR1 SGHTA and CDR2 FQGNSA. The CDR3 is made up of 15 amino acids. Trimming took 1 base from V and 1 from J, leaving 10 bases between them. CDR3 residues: CASSLGYRTNTEAFF. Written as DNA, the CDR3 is TGTGCCAGCAGCTTAGGATACAGGACGAACACTGAAGCTTTCTTT. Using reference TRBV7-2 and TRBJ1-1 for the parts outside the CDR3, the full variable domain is GAGVSQSPSNKVTEKGKDVELRCDPISGHTALYWYRQSLGQGLEFLIYFQGNSAPDKSGLPSDRFSAERTGGSVSTLTIQRTQQEDSAVYLCASSLGYRTNTEAFFGQGTRLTVV.

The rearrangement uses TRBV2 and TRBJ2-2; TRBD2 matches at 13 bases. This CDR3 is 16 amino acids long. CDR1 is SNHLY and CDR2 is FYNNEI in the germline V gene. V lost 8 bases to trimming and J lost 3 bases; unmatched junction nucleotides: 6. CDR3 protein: CASELGLAGDTGELFF. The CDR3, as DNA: TGTGCCAGCGAGCTTGGACTAGCGGGGGACACCGGGGAGCTGTTTTTT.

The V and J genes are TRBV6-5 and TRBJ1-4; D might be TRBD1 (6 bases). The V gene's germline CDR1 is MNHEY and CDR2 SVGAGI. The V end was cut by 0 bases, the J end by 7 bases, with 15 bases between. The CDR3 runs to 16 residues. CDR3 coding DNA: TGTGCCAGCAGTTACTCGCCGTCGGGGGGCGGTGAAAAACTGTTTTTT. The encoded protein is CASSYSPSGGGEKLFF.